The 27 T cell receptor beta chains presented below share a single source sample, sequenced in a study of T cell responses to AZD1222 COVID-19 vaccine (dated by TCRdb to about 2021). Library method: the immunoSEQ multiplex PCR assay. TCRdb holds this immuneACCESS table with in-frame rearrangements only. Some clones are missing; in checked studies, unresolved V genes explain under half, and the rest has no known cause. The table for this sample lists about 110,000 clones; 70% to 90% of them were counted only once. The leading ten clones occupy 3% to 3.5% of the sample. The sample's time point, from its label and the paper: baseline before first vaccination. This specimen was peripheral blood, taken on day 0 of AZD1222 vaccination. The receptors derive from an adult in good health.

The rearrangement uses TRBV28 and TRBJ1-4; D call uncertain. Trimming cost V 1 base and J 3 bases, with 6 bases left between them. Germline V gives CDR1 MDHEN, CDR2 SYDVKM. The CDR3 loop spans 14 amino acids. CDR3 coding DNA: TGTGCCAGCAGTTTATTTTCGGCTAATGAAAAACTGTTTTTT. Translating it yields CASSLFSANEKLFF.

This sequence joins TRBV11-3 and TRBJ2-7, with 8 bases identical to TRBD1. The germline V gene has CDR1 SGHNT and CDR2 YENEEA. The CDR3 extends over 13 amino acids. J lost 3 bases, V lost 4 bases, and 2 bases had no gene match. CDR3 in DNA: TGTGCCAGCAGCTGGACAGGGAGCTACGAGCAGTACTTC. This translates into CASSWTGSYEQYF.

This chain connects TRBV6-1 to TRBJ1-3, with TRBD1 identical over 7 bases. Germline CDR1 reads MNHNS; CDR2 reads SASEGT. V lost 0 bases and J lost 7; bases outside the gene matches: 9. This CDR3 comprises 16 residues. The CDR3 loop is CASSEAIGTVWNTIYF. As DNA, the CDR3 is TGTGCCAGCAGTGAAGCGATAGGGACAGTCTGGAACACCATATATTTT.

This chain links TRBV11-2 with TRBJ1-1, with 8 bases matching TRBD1. V gave up 3 bases and J gave up 7 bases; unmatched junction bases: 4. Germline loops: CDR1 SGHAT, CDR2 FQNNGV. The CDR3 is 13 residues long. Here the CDR3 reads CASSLQGAGEAFF. The CDR3 DNA reads TGTGCCAGCAGCTTGCAGGGGGCAGGTGAAGCTTTCTTT.

V is TRBV10-3 and J is TRBJ1-1; D ambiguous. Germline assignment: CDR1 ENHRY and CDR2 SYGVKD. V lost 7 bases and J 3 bases, leaving 9 bases between the germline ends. The CDR3 extends over 12 amino acids. Here the CDR3 DNA reads TGTGCCATCAATTCGGGTTACACTGAAGCTTTCTTT. This translates into CAINSGYTEAFF.

This sequence joins TRBV6-5 and TRBJ1-1; 11 positions match TRBD1. This CDR3 contains 14 residues. The V and J ends lost 7 bases and 4 bases, in that order; junction bases with no gene match: 5. Germline V CDR1 and CDR2: MNHEY, SVGAGI. The CDR3: CASTLDRGRTEAFF. As DNA, the CDR3 is TGTGCCAGCACCCTGGACAGGGGGCGCACTGAAGCTTTCTTT.

The rearrangement joins TRBV12-3 or TRBV12-4 to TRBJ2-1; D gene ambiguous. The CDR3 is 13 amino acids. V shed 1 base and J shed 10 bases, with 11 bases lying between them. The CDR3 protein is CASSLGPPGEQFF. The DNA of the CDR3 is TGTGCCAGCAGTTTAGGGCCCCCAGGAGAGCAGTTCTTC.

This clone is a singleton in its sample. The chain is built from TRBV5-1 and TRBJ2-3; TRBD2 might be the D (6 bases). The CDR3 length is 16 residues. Trimming stripped 4 bases from V and 5 bases from J, with 20 bases between. Germline CDR1 reads SGHRS; CDR2 reads YFSETQ. DNA of the CDR3: TGCGCCAGCAGCCCGGCTCTCCCAGGGCGGGGAGATACGCAGTATTTT. Its translation is CASSPALPGRGDTQYF.

The rearrangement joins TRBV5-1 to TRBJ1-2; D unresolved. The V gene's germline CDR1 is SGHRS and CDR2 YFSETQ. The CDR3 length is 13 residues. V lost 0 bases and J lost 6, with 9 bases in between. DNA of the CDR3: TGCGCCAGCAGCTTGGGCAGCGGGAATGGCTACACCTTC. Translation: CASSLGSGNGYTF.

The rearrangement joins TRBV6-5 to TRBJ2-7; tentatively, D is TRBD1 (6 bases). The length of the CDR3 is 15 residues. Germline V gene data show CDR1 as MNHEY and CDR2 as SVGAGI. Trimming took off 6 bases at V and 0 bases at J, with 15 bases between the two ends. The CDR3 reads CASRGSDSLSYEQYF. As DNA, the CDR3 is TGTGCCAGCAGGGGCTCGGACAGTCTCTCCTACGAGCAGTACTTC.

This clone was counted a few times. Other DNA variants within this sample encode the same CDR3. CDR3 amino acids: CASSAALDNEQFF. The CDR3 DNA reads TGTGCCAGCAGCGCCGCGTTGGACAATGAGCAGTTCTTC. J is TRBJ2-1 and V is TRBV11-1; D not resolved. This CDR3 comprises 13 residues. V was pared by 5 bases and J by 5 bases, with 10 bases between. Germline CDR1 is SGHAT and CDR2 is FQDESV (reference sequence).

The genes are TRBV7-9 and TRBJ2-7, with 7 positions matching TRBD1. The CDR3 has 14 residues. CDR1 and CDR2 from the germline V gene are SEHNR and FQNEAQ (reference sequence). The J segment lost 6 bases and the V segment lost 5 bases, leaving 10 bases of the junction unmatched. The CDR3 sequence: CASSQWQGVSEQYF. For the CDR3, the DNA is TGTGCCAGCAGCCAGTGGCAGGGGGTGAGCGAGCAGTACTTC.

The chain has TRBV30 and TRBJ2-3; D tentatively reads TRBD1 or TRBD2 (5 bases each). Trimming pared 1 base from V and 2 bases from J, leaving 7 bases between. The CDR3 is 13 residues long. The germline V gene encodes CDR1 GTSNPN and CDR2 SVGIG (reference sequence). The CDR3, as DNA: TGTGCCTGGAGTGGGGGGATCACAGATACGCAGTATTTT. Translated, it gives CAWSGGITDTQYF.

The rearrangement links TRBV11-2 to TRBJ1-2, with D tentatively TRBD1 (6 bases). Germline V gene lookup returns CDR1 SGHAT and CDR2 FQNNGV. The CDR3 has 15 amino acids. V was trimmed by 0 bases and J by 5 bases, leaving 13 bases between them. The CDR3, as DNA: TGTGCCAGCAGCTTAGATGCCGGGGGGCGTTATGGCTACACCTTC. Translating gives CASSLDAGGRYGYTF.

V usage is TRBV11-2 and J usage is TRBJ2-1; TRBD2 aligns across 8 bases. The ends lost 2 bases at V and 12 bases at J; junction bases unmatched: 12. Germline CDR1 SGHAT, CDR2 FQNNGV. The CDR3 consists of 15 residues. CDR3 nucleotides: TGTGCCAGCAGCTTATATAGCGGGGCCAATGTGTTGCAGTTCTTC. It codes for CASSLYSGANVLQFF.

This rearrangement joins TRBV5-1 to TRBJ2-7, with 7 bases lining up with TRBD1. CDR3 length: 16 residues. Germline V CDR1 and CDR2: SGHRS, YFSETQ. With V trimmed by 3 bases and J by 4 bases, 13 bases remained unmatched. CDR3 residues: CASSWTLTGTEYEQYF. DNA for the CDR3: TGCGCCAGCAGCTGGACCCTGACAGGGACGGAATACGAGCAGTACTTC.

The chain uses TRBV5-1 and TRBJ1-3; D not certain. Trimming took off 4 bases at V and 7 bases at J, with 15 bases between the two ends. This CDR3 is built from 14 residues. Germline-derived CDR1 and CDR2 are SGHRS and YFSETQ. CDR3 sequence reads: CASSPSVSSNTIYF. The CDR3 DNA sequence: TGCGCCAGCAGCCCCTCCGTTAGCTCGAACACCATATATTTT. The whole variable domain, filled in from reference TRBV5-1 and TRBJ1-3, reads KAGVTQTPRYLIKTRGQQVTLSCSPISGHRSVSWYQQTPGQGLQFLFEYFSETQRNKGNFPGRFSGRQFSNSRSEMNVSTLELGDSALYLCASSPSVSSNTIYFGEGSWLTVV.

The chain employs TRBV4-1 and TRBJ1-5; no clear D. Germline values: CDR1 MGHRA, CDR2 YSYEKL. CDR3 length: 12 amino acids. Trimming pared 4 bases from V and 9 bases from J, leaving 10 bases between. The chain's CDR3 is CASSLETGPQHF. CDR3 nucleotides: TGCGCCAGCAGCCTGGAGACCGGGCCCCAGCATTTT.

This chain links TRBV5-1 with TRBJ2-7, with 9 bases aligning to TRBD2. This CDR3 has 15 amino acids. Germline V gene lookup returns CDR1 SGHRS and CDR2 YFSETQ. Trimming removed 0 bases from V and 2 bases from J; junction bases left unmatched: 3. CDR3 protein: CASSLVASGAYEQYF. The CDR3 coding sequence is TGCGCCAGCAGCTTGGTCGCTAGCGGGGCCTACGAGCAGTACTTC.

This chain uses TRBV4-2 with TRBJ2-2, with 11 bases fitting TRBD2. Germline V lookup: CDR1 LGHNA, CDR2 YNFKEQ. The CDR3 runs 17 residues. Trimming at V came to 2 bases and at J to 3 bases, leaving 5 bases not matched to a gene. The DNA of the CDR3 is TGTGCCAGCAGCCAAAATAGCGGGGGGGCCGACACCGGGGAGCTGTTTTTT. Encoded protein: CASSQNSGGADTGELFF.

This chain uses TRBV7-6 with TRBJ2-5, with no clear D. There are 12 residues in the CDR3. Between the trimmed V and J ends, which lost 0 bases and 3 bases, there was a span of 2 bases. Looked up from germline, CDR1 is SGHVS and CDR2 is FNYEAQ. This CDR3 reads CASSLAEETQYF. The CDR3 bases are TGTGCCAGCAGCTTAGCGGAAGAGACCCAGTACTTC.

This clone has more than one count but fewer than ten. V and J are TRBV9 and TRBJ1-3; TRBD1 matches 11 bases. The CDR3 extends over 16 amino acids. Unmatched junction bases numbered 3, after V lost 4 bases and J lost 0 bases. CDR1 is SGDLS, CDR2 YYNGEE, per germline. The CDR3: CASSSGTGGSGNTIYF. DNA for the CDR3: TGTGCCAGCAGCTCCGGGACAGGGGGCTCTGGAAACACCATATATTTT.

The chain links TRBV6-6 to TRBJ1-1, with 8 bases aligning to TRBD1. V gave up 6 bases and J gave up 4 bases; unmatched junction bases: 10. This CDR3 has 15 residues. Germline CDR1 reads MNHNY; CDR2 reads SVGAGI (reference sequence). The CDR3 sequence: CASSPSGTGSTEAFF. The CDR3 DNA is TGTGCCAGCAGCCCGTCCGGGACAGGCAGCACTGAAGCTTTCTTT.

The chain carries TRBV7-3 and TRBJ2-1, with 12 bases fitting TRBD2. This CDR3 is built from 16 residues. Germline V lookup: CDR1 SGHTA, CDR2 FQGTGA. V was pared by 4 bases and J by 5 bases, with 6 bases of the junction left unmatched. The DNA for the CDR3 is TGTGCCAGCAGCTCACAAAGACTAGCGGGGGACAATGAGCAGTTCTTC. This sequence encodes CASSSQRLAGDNEQFF.

The rearrangement links TRBV6-5 to TRBJ1-3; the D is unclear. CDR1 MNHEY and CDR2 SVGAGI come from the germline V gene. V dropped 5 bases and J dropped 9 bases, with 11 bases sitting between them. This CDR3 is built from 12 residues. The CDR3 sequence: CASSNPAGTIYF. In DNA, the CDR3 is TGTGCCAGCAGTAACCCCGCTGGCACCATATATTTT.

The genes are TRBV19 and TRBJ1-3, with D perhaps TRBD1 (5 bases). The CDR3 extends over 17 amino acids. Trimming left V 7 bases short and J 0 bases short, with 19 bases between. The germline gives CDR1 LNHDA, CDR2 SQIVND (reference sequence). The DNA of the CDR3 is TGTGCCAGTACCCATACCGGGACGCCCCGCTCTGGAAACACCATATATTTT. Translation gives CASTHTGTPRSGNTIYF.

The chain combines TRBV5-1 with TRBJ1-5, with 8 bases identical to TRBD1. This CDR3 region has 15 residues. The V gene's germline CDR1 is SGHRS and CDR2 YFSETQ. V lost 4 bases and J lost 2; bases outside the gene matches: 5. The CDR3 loop is CASSLSGGGNQPQHF. For the CDR3, the DNA is TGCGCCAGCAGCCTCTCAGGGGGCGGCAATCAGCCCCAGCATTTT.